The 18 T cell receptor beta chains listed next were all sequenced from one sample in a study of OX40 agonist ivuxolimab in advanced cancers. Generated by immunoSEQ multiplex PCR, the TCRdb table keeps only in-frame clones and is missing some. The repertoire holds tens of thousands of clones, with 84% as singletons. The sample was CD4+ or CD8+ T cells sorted from blood, taken in a trial of the OX40 agonist ivuxolimab. The receptors stem from an adult with an advanced solid tumor such as melanoma, head and neck, liver or kidney cancer.

The chain carries TRBV7-9 and TRBJ2-3; TRBD2 matches 13 bases. The germline CDR1 and CDR2 sequences are SEHNR and FQNEAQ (reference sequence). The CDR3 is made up of 16 amino acids. V trimming: 1 base; J trimming: 5 bases; junction bases outside the gene matches: 3. The CDR3 reads CASSLGRTSGGDTQYF. CDR3 in DNA: TGTGCCAGCAGCTTAGGGAGGACTAGCGGGGGAGATACGCAGTATTTT.

Remarks on this clone: The same CDR3 also results from other DNA sequences found in this sample. This chain uses TRBV7-9 with TRBJ1-3, with D unclear. Germline CDR1 SEHNR, CDR2 FQNEAQ (reference sequence). V was pared by 2 bases and J by 0 bases, with 5 bases between. The CDR3 consists of 14 residues. CDR3 in amino acids: CASSLLSSGNTIYF. The CDR3 region has the DNA TGTGCCAGCAGCTTACTTTCCTCTGGAAACACCATATATTTT.

V and J are TRBV7-9 and TRBJ2-7; the D is unclear. V was cut by 1 base and J by 6 bases, with 7 bases left in between. This CDR3 has 12 residues. Germline V gene lookup returns CDR1 SEHNR and CDR2 FQNEAQ (reference sequence). CDR3 bases: TGTGCCAGCAGCTTAGGTCGGAGCGAGCAGTACTTC. It yields the protein CASSLGRSEQYF.

This chain links TRBV19 with TRBJ2-7; TRBD1 aligns across 8 bases. With 5 bases clipped from V and 7 bases from J, the junction kept 13 bases outside the gene matches. From germline, CDR1 is LNHDA and CDR2 SQIVND (reference sequence). CDR3 length: 15 amino acids. Here the CDR3 DNA reads TGTGCCAGTAGTTTCCGACAGGGGTTTGGAGGAGAGCAGTACTTC. It yields the protein CASSFRQGFGGEQYF.

This chain connects TRBV29-1 to TRBJ2-3, with TRBD1 identical over 7 bases. Per germline, CDR1 SQVTM and CDR2 ANQGSEA. The CDR3 has 15 residues. Losses at the gene ends were 6 bases for V and 4 bases for J; bases not matched to a gene: 13. The DNA of the CDR3 is TGCAGCGTGGATGAACGACACAGGGGAGCAGATACGCAGTATTTT. Translating it yields CSVDERHRGADTQYF.

The rearrangement links TRBV7-9 to TRBJ2-2; TRBD1 matches 10 bases. The CDR3 runs to 16 residues. With 4 bases clipped from V and 5 bases from J, the junction kept 7 bases outside the gene matches. Germline V gives CDR1 SEHNR, CDR2 FQNEAQ (reference sequence). In nucleotides, the CDR3 is TGTGCCAGCAGCTCAGACAGGGGGCGTTGGACCGGGGAGCTGTTTTTT. Its protein is CASSSDRGRWTGELFF.

The chain combines TRBV19 with TRBJ1-1; tentatively, D is TRBD1 (6 bases). Looked up from germline, CDR1 is LNHDA and CDR2 is SQIVND (reference sequence). V was pared by 3 bases and J by 5 bases, with 13 bases between. This CDR3 has 14 residues. The CDR3 spells CASSISQGYTEAFF. The CDR3 bases are TGTGCCAGTAGTATCTCACAGGGTTATACTGAAGCTTTCTTT.

The chain has TRBV5-4 and TRBJ2-3, with TRBD2 identical over 14 bases. The CDR3 has 16 amino acids. Germline-derived CDR1 and CDR2 are SGHNT and YYREEE (reference sequence). The trim removed 1 base at V and 3 bases at J, leaving 1 base unmatched. The CDR3 DNA follows: TGTGCCAGCAGCTTGCGACTAGCGGGAGGGACAGATACGCAGTATTTT. Translation: CASSLRLAGGTDTQYF. Drawing the rest from reference TRBV5-4 and TRBJ2-3, the complete variable domain is ETGVTQSPTHLIKTRGQQVTLRCSSQSGHNTVSWYQQALGQGPQFIFQYYREEENGRGNFPPRFSGLQFPNYSSELNVNALELDDSALYLCASSLRLAGGTDTQYFGPGTRLTVL.

The chain combines TRBV30 with TRBJ2-1, with TRBD2 matching 9 bases. Trimming cost V 0 bases and J 2 bases; bases outside gene matches: 8. CDR3 length: 17 amino acids. Germline V gene lookup returns CDR1 GTSNPN and CDR2 SVGIG (reference sequence). The CDR3 protein is CAWSVRVAGVTYNEQFF. The CDR3 DNA sequence: TGTGCCTGGAGTGTACGAGTAGCGGGGGTGACCTACAATGAGCAGTTCTTC.

The gene calls are TRBV29-1 and TRBJ1-1; D is possibly TRBD1 (6 bases). The V gene's germline CDR1 is SQVTM and CDR2 ANQGSEA. The V end lost 3 bases, the J end lost 10 bases, and 27 bases lay between the germline ends. The CDR3 contains 16 residues. CDR3 protein: CSVDTTAGDSGGGAFF. The CDR3 nucleotides read TGCAGCGTTGACACTACGGCAGGGGACTCTGGGGGTGGAGCTTTCTTT.

This clone was counted a few times. The V and J genes are TRBV4-3 and TRBJ1-1; 7 bases map to TRBD1. CDR3 size: 14 residues. V was clipped by 4 bases and J by 2 bases; unmatched bases: 4. Germline V gene sequence: CDR1 LGHNA, CDR2 YSLEER. CDR3: CASSLTGYNTEAFF. In nucleotides, the CDR3 is TGCGCCAGCAGCCTGACAGGGTATAACACTGAAGCTTTCTTT.

The chain employs TRBV28 and TRBJ1-4; no reliable D call. Germline CDR1 MDHEN, CDR2 SYDVKM. This CDR3 spans 16 amino acids. V gave up 5 bases and J gave up 0 bases, with 13 bases separating them. The DNA for the CDR3 is TGTGCCAGCAGTCCTCGACACCGGGCAACTAATGAAAAACTGTTTTTT. Protein sequence: CASSPRHRATNEKLFF. Full variable domain (missing parts from reference TRBV28 and TRBJ1-4): DVKVTQSSRYLVKRTGEKVFLECVQDMDHENMFWYRQDPGLGLRLIYFSYDVKMKEKGDIPEGYSVSREKKERFSLILESASTNQTSMYLCASSPRHRATNEKLFFGSGTQLSVL.

The count of this clone is one. The gene calls are TRBV5-4 and TRBJ1-1, with 8 bases fitting TRBD1. V dropped 1 base and J dropped 6; count of bases not matched to a gene: 2. CDR1 and CDR2 from the germline V gene are SGHNT and YYREEE (reference sequence). The CDR3 length is 13 residues. The CDR3 bases are TGTGCCAGCAGCTTGACAGGGGGAGCTGAAGCTTTCTTT. Amino acid sequence: CASSLTGGAEAFF.

This sequence joins TRBV7-6 and TRBJ2-1, with TRBD1 matching over 7 bases. With V trimmed by 5 bases and J by 6 bases, 4 bases remained unmatched. CDR3 length: 13 residues. Germline V gives CDR1 SGHVS, CDR2 FNYEAQ. The CDR3 region has the DNA TGTGCCAGCAGCCAGACAGGGCGCAATGAGCAGTTCTTC. Its translation is CASSQTGRNEQFF. The full variable domain, completed using reference TRBV7-6 and TRBJ2-1, is GAGVSQSPRYKVTKRGQDVALRCDPISGHVSLYWYRQALGQGPEFLTYFNYEAQQDKSGLPNDRFSAERPEGSISTLTIQRTEQRDSAMYRCASSQTGRNEQFFGPGTRLTVL.

The rearrangement joins TRBV7-7 to TRBJ2-2; no reliable D call. Per germline, CDR1 SSHAT and CDR2 FNYEAQ (reference sequence). This CDR3 region has 15 residues. V was cut by 1 base and J by 4 bases, with 10 bases left in between. Here the CDR3 reads CASSLGSNPTGELFF. The CDR3 DNA reads TGTGCCAGCAGCTTAGGGTCTAACCCCACCGGGGAGCTGTTTTTT.

The genes are TRBV2 and TRBJ2-1; 8 bases agree with TRBD2. Germline-derived CDR1 and CDR2 are SNHLY and FYNNEI. With V trimmed by 4 bases and J by 2 bases, 19 bases remained unmatched. The CDR3 is 20 residues long. For the CDR3, the DNA is TGTGCCAGCAGTGTTTATACAGGGAATAGGCTAGCGGGTACCTACAATGAGCAGTTCTTC. It is translated as CASSVYTGNRLAGTYNEQFF.

This sequence joins TRBV5-1 and TRBJ1-1; 9 bases fit TRBD1. The CDR3 contains 15 residues. Per the germline V gene, CDR1 is SGHRS and CDR2 is YFSETQ. Germline trimming cut 4 bases from V and 1 base from J; bases unmatched to any gene: 5. CDR3 protein: CASSPQTGGNTEAFF. DNA of the CDR3: TGCGCCAGCAGCCCACAGACAGGGGGGAACACTGAAGCTTTCTTT.

This clone has a single count. The V and J genes are TRBV15 and TRBJ1-5; TRBD1 is a possible D gene (6 bases). V lost 1 base and J 4 bases, leaving 11 bases between the germline ends. Germline V lookup: CDR1 LNHNV, CDR2 YYDKDF (reference sequence). The CDR3 covers 15 residues. This CDR3 is CATSRGQGLNQPQHF. CDR3 nucleotide sequence: TGTGCCACCAGCAGAGGGCAGGGGTTGAATCAGCCCCAGCATTTT. The full variable domain, in which reference TRBV15 and TRBJ1-5 provide the parts outside the CDR3, is DAMVIQNPRYQVTQFGKPVTLSCSQTLNHNVMYWYQQKSSQAPKLLFHYYDKDFNNEADTPDNFQSRRPNTSFCFLDIRSPGLGDTAMYLCATSRGQGLNQPQHFGDGTRLSIL.